The clone carrying this TCR beta chain has at least ten counts. This sample was taken from a study of T cells in Graves' hyperthyroidism and ophthalmopathy. Study in general: Any treatment followed the collection of peripheral blood at initial diagnosis.

What was amplified from RNA transcripts were TCR beta CDR3 regions. TCR CDR3 regions were first amplified by RT-PCR with HTBI primers. MiXCR, applied by TCRdb to the multiplex PCR reads, yields one record per CDR3 protein. In the table there are hundreds of thousands of distinct CDR3 sequences, around 15% of which are singletons. The ends were cut back, 1 base at V and 6 bases at J, with 15 bases in the middle. Germline CDR1 and CDR2: SGHTA and FQGNSA. This CDR3 has 15 amino acids. At least 3 on the Clinical Activity Score was recorded for ophthalmopathy patients, who also had NOSPECS grade at least 4 and duration under 3 months.

The sequencing input was blood. This rearrangement joins TRBV7-2 to TRBJ1-1; weak D call: TRBD1 (5 bases). This receptor was identified in a woman in her fifties or sixties with Graves' ophthalmopathy. The CDR3 is CASSLEGVVSPEAFF. The CDR3 DNA reads as TGTGCCAGCAGCTTAGAAGGGGTTGTCAGCCCTGAAGCTTTCTTT.